The clone carrying this T cell receptor (beta chain) was seen only a few times. Its target is unknown. Barcoded TCR alpha and TCR beta cDNA libraries with UMIs came from 5'RACE using constant-segment primers. TCRdb itself ran the 5' RACE reads through MiXCR, one entry per CDR3 protein. The table records 550,000 to 650,000 distinct CDR3 sequences, 15% to 20% of them present only once. This sample is part of a study of T-cell memory formation after mild COVID-19. Study in general: In these data, TCR clusters were largely donor specific. General study results and limits: While clones contracting from day 15 to 85 were balanced between CD4 and CD8, later expanders leaned CD4+. Those CD4+ clones that contracted were mainly in CM and EM (CD8+ ones in EMRA).

Material for sequencing was PBMCs or a T cell subset sorted from them (not recorded which). The clonotype was recovered from an adult woman who had mild COVID-19 (a few samples of this study predate the infection). Cell type and time point are not known.

The CDR3 coding sequence is TGCGCCAGCAGCCAAGACCGACAGGGGGCGGGAGAGACCCAGTACTTC. It yields the protein CASSQDRQGAGETQYF. This rearrangement joins TRBV4-3 to TRBJ2-5, with 10 bases that match TRBD1. From germline, CDR1 is LGHNA and CDR2 YSLEER. This CDR3 region has 16 residues. The J segment lost 4 bases and the V segment lost 0 bases, leaving 5 bases of the junction unmatched.